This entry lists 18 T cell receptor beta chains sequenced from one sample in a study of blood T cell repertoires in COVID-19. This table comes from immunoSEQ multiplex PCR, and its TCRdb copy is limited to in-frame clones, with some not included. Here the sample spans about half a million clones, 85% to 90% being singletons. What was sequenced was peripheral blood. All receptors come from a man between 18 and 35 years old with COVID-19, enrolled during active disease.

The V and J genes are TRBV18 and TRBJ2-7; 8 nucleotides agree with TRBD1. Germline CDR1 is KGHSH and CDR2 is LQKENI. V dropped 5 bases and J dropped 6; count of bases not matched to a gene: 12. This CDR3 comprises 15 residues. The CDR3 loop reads CASSEKLGTGAEQYF. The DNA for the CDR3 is TGTGCCAGCTCAGAAAAATTGGGGACAGGAGCCGAGCAGTACTTC.

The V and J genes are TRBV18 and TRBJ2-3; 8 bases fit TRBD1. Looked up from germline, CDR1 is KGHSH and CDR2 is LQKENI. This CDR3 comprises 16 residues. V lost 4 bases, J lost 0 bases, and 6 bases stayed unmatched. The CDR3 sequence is CASSRRTGTSTDTQYF. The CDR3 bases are TGTGCCAGCTCACGCCGGACAGGGACTAGCACAGATACGCAGTATTTT.

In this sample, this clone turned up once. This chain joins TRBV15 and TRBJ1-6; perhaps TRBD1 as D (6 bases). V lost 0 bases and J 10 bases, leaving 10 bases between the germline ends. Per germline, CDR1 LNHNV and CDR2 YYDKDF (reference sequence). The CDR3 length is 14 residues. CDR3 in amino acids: CATSRDWDKSPLHF. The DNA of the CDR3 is TGTGCCACCAGCAGAGACTGGGACAAATCACCCCTCCACTTT.

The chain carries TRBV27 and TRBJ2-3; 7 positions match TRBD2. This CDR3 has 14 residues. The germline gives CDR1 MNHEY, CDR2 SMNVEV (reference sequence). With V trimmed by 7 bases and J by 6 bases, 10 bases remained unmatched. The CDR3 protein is CASNFAGATDTQYF. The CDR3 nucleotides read TGTGCCAGCAATTTTGCGGGAGCGACCGATACGCAGTATTTT.

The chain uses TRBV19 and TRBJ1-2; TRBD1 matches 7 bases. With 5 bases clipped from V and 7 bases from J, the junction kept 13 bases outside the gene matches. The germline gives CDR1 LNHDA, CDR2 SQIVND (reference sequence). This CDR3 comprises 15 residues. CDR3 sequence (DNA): TGTGCCAGTAGTCCCGGGGACAGCTTTTGGGGTGGCTACACCTTC. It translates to CASSPGDSFWGGYTF.

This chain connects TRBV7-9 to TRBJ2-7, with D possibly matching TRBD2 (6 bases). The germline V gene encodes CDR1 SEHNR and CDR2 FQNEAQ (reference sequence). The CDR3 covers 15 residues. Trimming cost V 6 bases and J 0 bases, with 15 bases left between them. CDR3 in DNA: TGTGCCAGCAGTACCGGGACTCCAAGCTCCTACGAGCAGTACTTC. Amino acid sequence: CASSTGTPSSYEQYF.

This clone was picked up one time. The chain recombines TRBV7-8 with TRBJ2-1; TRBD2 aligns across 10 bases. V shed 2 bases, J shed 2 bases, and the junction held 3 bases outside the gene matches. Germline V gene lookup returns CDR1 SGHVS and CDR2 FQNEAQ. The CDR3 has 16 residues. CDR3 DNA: TGTGCCAGCAGCTTACTAGCGGGAGCTACCTACAATGAGCAGTTCTTC. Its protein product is CASSLLAGATYNEQFF.

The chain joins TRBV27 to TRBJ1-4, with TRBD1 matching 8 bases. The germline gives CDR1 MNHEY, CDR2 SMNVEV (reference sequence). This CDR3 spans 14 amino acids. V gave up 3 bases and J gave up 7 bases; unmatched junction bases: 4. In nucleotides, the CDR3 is TGTGCCAGCAGTTTCCAACAGGGGGTTGAAAAACTGTTTTTT. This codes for CASSFQQGVEKLFF.

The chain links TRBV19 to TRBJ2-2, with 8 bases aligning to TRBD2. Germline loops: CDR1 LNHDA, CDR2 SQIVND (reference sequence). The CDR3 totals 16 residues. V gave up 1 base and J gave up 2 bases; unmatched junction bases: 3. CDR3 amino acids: CASSIGAGVNTGELFF. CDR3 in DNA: TGTGCCAGTAGTATAGGAGCGGGAGTTAACACCGGGGAGCTGTTTTTT.

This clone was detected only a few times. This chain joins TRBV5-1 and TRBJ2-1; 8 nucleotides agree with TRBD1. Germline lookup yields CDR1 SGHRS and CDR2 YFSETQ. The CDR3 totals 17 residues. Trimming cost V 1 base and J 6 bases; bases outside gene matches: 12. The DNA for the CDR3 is TGCGCCAGCAGCTTGAACCCGTCCGGACAGGGTCTCAATGAGCAGTTCTTC. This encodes CASSLNPSGQGLNEQFF.

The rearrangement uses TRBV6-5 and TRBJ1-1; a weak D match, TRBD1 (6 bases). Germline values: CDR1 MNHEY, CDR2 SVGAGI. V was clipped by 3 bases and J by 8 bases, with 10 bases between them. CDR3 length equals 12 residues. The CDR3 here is CASSYPQGEAFF. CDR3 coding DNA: TGTGCCAGCAGTTATCCACAGGGAGAAGCTTTCTTT.

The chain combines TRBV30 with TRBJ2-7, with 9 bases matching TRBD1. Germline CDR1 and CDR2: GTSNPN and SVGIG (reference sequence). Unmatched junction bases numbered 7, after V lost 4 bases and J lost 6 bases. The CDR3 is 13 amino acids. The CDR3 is CAWTRDRAGEQYF. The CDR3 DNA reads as TGTGCCTGGACTAGGGACAGGGCGGGCGAGCAGTACTTC.

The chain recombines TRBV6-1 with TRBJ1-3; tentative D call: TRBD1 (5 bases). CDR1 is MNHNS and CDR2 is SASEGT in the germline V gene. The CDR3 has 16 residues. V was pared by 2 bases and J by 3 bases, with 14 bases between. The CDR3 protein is CASSEFNFGGGNTIYF. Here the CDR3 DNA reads TGTGCCAGCAGTGAATTTAATTTCGGGGGTGGAAACACCATATATTTT.

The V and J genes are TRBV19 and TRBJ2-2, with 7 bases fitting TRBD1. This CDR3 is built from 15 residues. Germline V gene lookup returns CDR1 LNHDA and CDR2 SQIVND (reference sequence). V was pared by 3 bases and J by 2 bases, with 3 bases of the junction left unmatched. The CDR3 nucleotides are TGTGCCAGTAGTATTAGGGGGCCCAACACCGGGGAGCTGTTTTTT. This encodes CASSIRGPNTGELFF.

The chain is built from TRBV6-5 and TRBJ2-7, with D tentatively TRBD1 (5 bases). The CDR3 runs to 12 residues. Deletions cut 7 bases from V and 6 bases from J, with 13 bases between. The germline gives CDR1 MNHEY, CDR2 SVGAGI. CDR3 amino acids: CASTGILAEQYF. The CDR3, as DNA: TGTGCCAGCACAGGGATATTGGCCGAGCAGTACTTC.

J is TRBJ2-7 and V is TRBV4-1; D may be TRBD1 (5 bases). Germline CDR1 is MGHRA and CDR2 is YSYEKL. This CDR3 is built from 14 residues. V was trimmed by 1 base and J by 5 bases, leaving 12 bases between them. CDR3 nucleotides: TGCGCCAGCAGCCAAGTAAAAGGGGCGAACGAGCAGTACTTC. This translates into CASSQVKGANEQYF.

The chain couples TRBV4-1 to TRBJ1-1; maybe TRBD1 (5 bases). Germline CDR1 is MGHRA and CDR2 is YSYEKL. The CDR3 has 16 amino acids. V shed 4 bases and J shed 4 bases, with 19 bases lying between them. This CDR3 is CASSLHPRGGFTEAFF. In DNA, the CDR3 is TGCGCCAGCAGCCTCCATCCGAGGGGAGGCTTCACTGAAGCTTTCTTT.

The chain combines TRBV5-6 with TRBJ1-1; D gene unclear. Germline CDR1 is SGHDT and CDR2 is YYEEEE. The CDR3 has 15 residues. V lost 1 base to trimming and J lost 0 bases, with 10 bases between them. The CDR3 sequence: CASSLLTDMNTEAFF. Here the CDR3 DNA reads TGTGCCAGCAGCTTGCTGACTGATATGAACACTGAAGCTTTCTTT.